Listed below are T cell receptor beta chains from one sample, sequenced in a study of Ad26.COV2.S vaccination and SARS-CoV-2 variants. Generated by immunoSEQ multiplex PCR, the TCRdb table keeps only in-frame clones and is missing some. The sample carries roughly 410,000 clones, around four fifths recorded once. Sequencing was performed on peripheral blood, taken in a trial of Ad26.COV2.S vaccine versus placebo. The receptors were gathered from a person aged 18 to 65 who received the Ad26.COV2.S COVID-19 vaccine or a placebo. The CDR3 runs from the conserved cysteine through the conserved F or W. D genes are given only for firm matches. Size tells how often a clone was seen (once, few, many) or the class of an expanded clone, and some rows leave it out.

v_call: TRBV6-1
d_call: NA
j_call: TRBJ1-5
clone_size: few
cdr3_aa: CASSEGWGYQPQHF
cdr3_nt: TGTGCCAGCAGTGAGGGGTGGGGTTATCAGCCCCAGCATTTT

v_call: TRBV11-2
d_call: NA
j_call: TRBJ1-3
clone_size: few
cdr3_aa: CASSLDGYSGNTIYF
cdr3_nt: TGTGCCAGCAGCTTAGATGGTTACTCTGGAAACACCATATATTTT

v_call: TRBV7-5
d_call: NA
j_call: TRBJ1-3
clone_size: NA
cdr3_aa: CARSLPVPTGGGNTIYF
cdr3_nt: TGTGCCAGAAGCCTACCCGTACCTACTGGGGGGGGAAACACCATATATTTT

v_call: TRBV6-7
d_call: TRBD2
j_call: TRBJ2-1
clone_size: once
cdr3_aa: CATESEFTSGGTNEQFF
cdr3_nt: TGTGCCACCGAGTCGGAATTTACTAGCGGGGGGACCAATGAGCAGTTCTTC

v_call: TRBV29-1
d_call: NA
j_call: TRBJ2-1
clone_size: NA
cdr3_aa: CSVEGIWGWFNEQFF
cdr3_nt: TGCAGCGTTGAAGGTATTTGGGGGTGGTTCAATGAGCAGTTCTTC

v_call: TRBV11-3
d_call: TRBD2
j_call: TRBJ2-5
clone_size: once
cdr3_aa: CASSPQGTSGSQETQYF
cdr3_nt: TGTGCCAGCAGCCCCCAAGGGACTAGCGGGTCTCAAGAGACCCAGTACTTC

v_call: TRBV3-1/TRBV3-2
d_call: NA
j_call: TRBJ1-2
clone_size: once
cdr3_aa: CASRQALGGGYTF
cdr3_nt: TGTGCCAGCAGACAGGCTCTAGGGGGTGGCTACACCTTC

v_call: TRBV7-6
d_call: NA
j_call: TRBJ2-5
clone_size: NA
cdr3_aa: CASSQELPQETQYF
cdr3_nt: TGTGCCAGCAGCCAAGAATTACCCCAAGAGACCCAGTACTTC

v_call: TRBV6-5
d_call: TRBD1
j_call: TRBJ2-7
clone_size: once
cdr3_aa: CASRAGTGGAYEQYF
cdr3_nt: TGTGCCAGCAGGGCTGGGACAGGGGGCGCGTACGAGCAGTACTTC

v_call: TRBV20-1
d_call: NA
j_call: TRBJ1-2
clone_size: NA
cdr3_aa: CSAKGDYGYTF
cdr3_nt: TGCAGTGCTAAGGGAGACTATGGCTACACCTTC

v_call: TRBV5-4
d_call: NA
j_call: TRBJ1-2
clone_size: NA
cdr3_aa: CASSYDSNYGYTF
cdr3_nt: TGTGCCAGCAGCTACGACAGCAACTATGGCTACACCTTC

v_call: TRBV5-1
d_call: NA
j_call: TRBJ1-5
clone_size: once
cdr3_aa: CASSLDGTSNQPQHF
cdr3_nt: TGCGCCAGCAGCTTGGATGGAACTAGCAATCAGCCCCAGCATTTT

v_call: TRBV5-1
d_call: NA
j_call: TRBJ2-2
clone_size: NA
cdr3_aa: CAKLPPNGELFF
cdr3_nt: TGCGCCAAGTTACCGCCGAACGGGGAGCTGTTTTTT

v_call: TRBV4-1
d_call: NA
j_call: TRBJ2-2
clone_size: NA
cdr3_aa: CASSRTAGSPGELFF
cdr3_nt: TGCGCCAGCAGCCGGACCGCCGGGTCCCCCGGGGAGCTGTTTTTT

v_call: TRBV5-4
d_call: NA
j_call: TRBJ2-7
clone_size: NA
cdr3_aa: CASSLDRTVVNGEQYF
cdr3_nt: TGTGCCAGCAGCTTGGATAGGACAGTGGTAAATGGCGAGCAGTACTTC

v_call: TRBV19
d_call: NA
j_call: TRBJ2-3
clone_size: NA
cdr3_aa: CASRGSQADTQYF
cdr3_nt: TGTGCCAGTAGGGGAAGTCAGGCAGATACGCAGTATTTT

v_call: TRBV2
d_call: NA
j_call: TRBJ2-5
clone_size: NA
cdr3_aa: CASSDEAGGVLETQYF
cdr3_nt: TGTGCCAGCAGTGACGAAGCAGGGGGGGTCTTAGAGACCCAGTACTTC

v_call: TRBV7-3
d_call: NA
j_call: TRBJ2-6
clone_size: many
cdr3_aa: CASSYQGGSGANVLTF
cdr3_nt: TGTGCCAGCAGCTACCAGGGAGGCTCTGGGGCCAACGTCCTGACTTTC

v_call: TRBV5-1
d_call: NA
j_call: TRBJ2-4
clone_size: NA
cdr3_aa: CASSSGRAKNIQYF
cdr3_nt: TGCGCCAGCAGCTCGGGGCGAGCCAAAAACATTCAGTACTTC

v_call: TRBV6-6
d_call: NA
j_call: TRBJ2-3
clone_size: NA
cdr3_aa: CASNPGGNTQYF
cdr3_nt: TGTGCCAGCAACCCGGGTGGTAATACGCAGTATTTT

v_call: TRBV15
d_call: NA
j_call: TRBJ1-5
clone_size: NA
cdr3_aa: CAISRVIMGQPQHF
cdr3_nt: TGTGCCATCAGCAGAGTCATCATGGGGCAGCCCCAGCATTTT

v_call: TRBV19
d_call: NA
j_call: TRBJ1-1
clone_size: NA
cdr3_aa: CASSIRVWGTEAFF
cdr3_nt: TGTGCCAGTAGTATAAGAGTTTGGGGCACTGAAGCTTTCTTT

v_call: TRBV29-1
d_call: NA
j_call: TRBJ2-7
clone_size: NA
cdr3_aa: CSVEGGQAYEQYF
cdr3_nt: TGCAGCGTTGAGGGTGGACAAGCCTACGAGCAGTACTTC

v_call: TRBV19
d_call: TRBD1
j_call: TRBJ1-5
clone_size: few
cdr3_aa: CASSYDRGFRAQHF
cdr3_nt: TGTGCCAGTAGTTACGACAGGGGTTTCAGGGCCCAGCATTTT

v_call: TRBV27
d_call: NA
j_call: TRBJ1-1
clone_size: NA
cdr3_aa: CASSSQYLGGPAFF
cdr3_nt: TGTGCCAGCAGTTCCCAGTATTTGGGCGGCCCCGCTTTCTTT

v_call: TRBV7-9
d_call: NA
j_call: TRBJ2-7
clone_size: NA
cdr3_aa: CASSLGQGQSYEQYF
cdr3_nt: TGTGCCAGCAGCTTAGGGCAGGGCCAATCCTACGAGCAGTACTTC

v_call: TRBV7-9
d_call: NA
j_call: TRBJ1-2
clone_size: NA
cdr3_aa: CASSPTGRNYGYTF
cdr3_nt: TGTGCCAGCAGCCCTACAGGGAGGAACTATGGCTACACCTTC

v_call: TRBV29-1
d_call: TRBD1
j_call: TRBJ2-7
clone_size: NA
cdr3_aa: CSVRTGGHEQYF
cdr3_nt: TGCAGCGTCAGGACAGGGGGCCACGAGCAGTACTTC

v_call: TRBV7-9
d_call: NA
j_call: TRBJ1-1
clone_size: NA
cdr3_aa: CASSLVRPVNTEAFF
cdr3_nt: TGTGCCAGCAGCTTAGTACGACCCGTGAACACTGAAGCTTTCTTT

v_call: TRBV5-4
d_call: NA
j_call: TRBJ2-5
clone_size: NA
cdr3_aa: CASSFGGTGGGQETQYF
cdr3_nt: TGTGCCAGCAGCTTTGGGGGAACGGGGGGCGGACAAGAGACCCAGTACTTC

v_call: TRBV19
d_call: NA
j_call: TRBJ1-1
clone_size: NA
cdr3_aa: CASSVGYGTEAFF
cdr3_nt: TGTGCCAGTAGTGTGGGGTATGGAACTGAAGCTTTCTTT

v_call: TRBV9
d_call: NA
j_call: TRBJ1-1
clone_size: NA
cdr3_aa: CASSVGRITEAFF
cdr3_nt: TGTGCCAGCAGCGTAGGCCGAATAACAGAAGCTTTCTTT

v_call: TRBV9
d_call: TRBD2
j_call: TRBJ2-1
clone_size: NA
cdr3_aa: CASAGGILNEQFF
cdr3_nt: TGTGCCAGCGCGGGAGGGATTTTGAATGAGCAGTTCTTC

v_call: TRBV4-1
d_call: TRBD1
j_call: TRBJ1-2
clone_size: once
cdr3_aa: CASSLGQGDGYGYTF
cdr3_nt: TGCGCCAGCAGCCTTGGACAGGGGGATGGCTATGGCTACACCTTC

v_call: TRBV11-2
d_call: NA
j_call: TRBJ2-5
clone_size: NA
cdr3_aa: CASSLQETQYF
cdr3_nt: TGTGCCAGCAGCCTACAAGAGACCCAGTACTTC

v_call: TRBV19
d_call: NA
j_call: TRBJ2-1
clone_size: NA
cdr3_aa: CASRDSSYNEQFF
cdr3_nt: TGTGCCAGTAGGGACAGTTCCTACAATGAGCAGTTCTTC

v_call: TRBV11-3
d_call: NA
j_call: TRBJ2-1
clone_size: NA
cdr3_aa: CASSTQYNEQFF
cdr3_nt: TGTGCCAGCAGCACCCAGTACAATGAGCAGTTCTTC